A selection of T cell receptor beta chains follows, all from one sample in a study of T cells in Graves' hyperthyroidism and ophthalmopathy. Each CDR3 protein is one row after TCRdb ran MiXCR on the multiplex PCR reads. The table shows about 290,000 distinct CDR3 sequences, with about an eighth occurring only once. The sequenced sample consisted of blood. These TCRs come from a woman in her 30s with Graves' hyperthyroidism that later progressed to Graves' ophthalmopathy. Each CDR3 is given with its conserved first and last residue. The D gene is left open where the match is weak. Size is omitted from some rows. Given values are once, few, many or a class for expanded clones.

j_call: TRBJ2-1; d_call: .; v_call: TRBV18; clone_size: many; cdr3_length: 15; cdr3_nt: TGTGCCAGCTCACCATCACAGGATTCCTACAATGAGCAGTTCTTC; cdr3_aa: CASSPSQDSYNEQFF
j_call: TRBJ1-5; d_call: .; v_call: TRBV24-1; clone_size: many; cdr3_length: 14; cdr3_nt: TGTGCCACCAGTGAAAACAGGTACAATCAGCCCCAGCATTTT; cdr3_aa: CATSENRYNQPQHF
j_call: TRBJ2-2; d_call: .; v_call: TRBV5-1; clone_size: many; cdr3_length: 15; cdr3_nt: TGCGCCAGCAGCTTGCTCGGGGTGAACACCGGGGAGCTGTTTTTT; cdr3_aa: CASSLLGVNTGELFF
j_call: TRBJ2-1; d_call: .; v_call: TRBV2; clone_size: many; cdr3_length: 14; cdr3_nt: TGTGCCACCCTGAGGGACTGGGGGATCGTGGAGCAGTTCTTC; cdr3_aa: CATLRDWGIVEQFF
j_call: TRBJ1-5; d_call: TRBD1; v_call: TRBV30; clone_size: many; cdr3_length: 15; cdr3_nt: TGTGCCTGGAGTCCGGGACAGGGAGGCAATCAGCCCCAGCATTTT; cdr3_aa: CAWSPGQGGNQPQHF
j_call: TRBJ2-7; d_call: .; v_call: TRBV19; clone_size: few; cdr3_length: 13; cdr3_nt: TGTGCCAGTAGTATTAGTCAATTCCACGAGCAGTACTTC; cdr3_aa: CASSISQFHEQYF
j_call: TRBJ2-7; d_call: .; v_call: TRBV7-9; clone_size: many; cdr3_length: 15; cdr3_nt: TGTGCCAGCAGCTTAGATCCAGAAATCTACTACGAGCAGTACTTC; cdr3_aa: CASSLDPEIYYEQYF
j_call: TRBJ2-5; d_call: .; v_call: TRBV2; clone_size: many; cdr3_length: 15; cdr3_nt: TGTGCCATCCAGAGGGGGACTACCTTGCAAGAGACCCAGTACTTC; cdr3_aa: CAIQRGTTLQETQYF
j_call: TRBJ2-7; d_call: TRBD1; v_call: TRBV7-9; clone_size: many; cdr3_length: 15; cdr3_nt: TGTGCCAGCAGCTTACGGACAGGGGGGGTTGGCGAGCAGTACTTC; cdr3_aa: CASSLRTGGVGEQYF
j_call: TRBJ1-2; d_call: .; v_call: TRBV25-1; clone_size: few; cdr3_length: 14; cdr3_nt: TGTGCCAGCAGTGAAAGGACTGGCAGAAGGGGCTACACCTTC; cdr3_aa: CASSERTGRRGYTF
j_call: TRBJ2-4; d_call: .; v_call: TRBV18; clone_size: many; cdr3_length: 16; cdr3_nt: TGTGCCAGCTCAGGGGGGAGCGGAACAGCCAAAAACATTCAGTACTTC; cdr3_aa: CASSGGSGTAKNIQYF
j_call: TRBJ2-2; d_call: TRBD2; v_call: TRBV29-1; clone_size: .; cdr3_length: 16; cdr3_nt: TGCAGCGTGACTAAGGGCGCTAGCGGGTCAATCGGGGAGCTGTTTTTT; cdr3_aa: CSVTKGASGSIGELFF
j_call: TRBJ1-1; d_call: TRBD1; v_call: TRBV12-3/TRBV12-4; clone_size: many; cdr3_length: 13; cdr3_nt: TGTGCCAGCAGCCGGGACAGGGTCACTGAAGCTTTCTTT; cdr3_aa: CASSRDRVTEAFF
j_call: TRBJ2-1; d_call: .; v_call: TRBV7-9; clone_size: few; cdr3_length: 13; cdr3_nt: TGTGCCAGCAGCGCCCGACCTTACAATGAGCAGTTCTTC; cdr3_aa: CASSARPYNEQFF
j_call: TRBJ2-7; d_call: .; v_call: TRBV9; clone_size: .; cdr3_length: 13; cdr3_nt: TGTGCCGGCAGCGTAGGCCCCGGGGCCGAGCAGTACTTC; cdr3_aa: CAGSVGPGAEQYF
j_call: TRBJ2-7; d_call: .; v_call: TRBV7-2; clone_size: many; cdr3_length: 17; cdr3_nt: TGTGCCAGCAGCTTAGCGTATCGTTTACCGCCCTCCTACGAGCAGTACTTC; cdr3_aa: CASSLAYRLPPSYEQYF
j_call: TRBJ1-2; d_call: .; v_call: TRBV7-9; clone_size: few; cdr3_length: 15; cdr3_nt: TGTGCCAGCAGCACTCTGGGGGGCGCTGGCTATGGCTACACCTTC; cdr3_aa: CASSTLGGAGYGYTF
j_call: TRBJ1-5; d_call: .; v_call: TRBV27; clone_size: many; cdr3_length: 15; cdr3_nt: TGTGCCAGCAGCAGAGGGGGAACAGGCAATCAGCCCCAGCATTTT; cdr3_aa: CASSRGGTGNQPQHF
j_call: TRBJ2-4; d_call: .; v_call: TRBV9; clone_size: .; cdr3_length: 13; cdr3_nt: TGTGCCAGCAGCGTAGGGACAGAAAACATTCAGTACTTC; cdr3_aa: CASSVGTENIQYF
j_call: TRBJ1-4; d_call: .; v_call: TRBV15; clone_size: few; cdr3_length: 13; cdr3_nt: TGTGCCACCAGCAGAAACAGAAATGAAAAACTGTTTTTT; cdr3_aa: CATSRNRNEKLFF
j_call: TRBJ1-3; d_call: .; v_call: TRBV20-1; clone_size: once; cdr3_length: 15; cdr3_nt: TGCAGTGCTAGAGACCCCGACAGCTCTGGAAACACCATATATTTT; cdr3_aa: CSARDPDSSGNTIYF
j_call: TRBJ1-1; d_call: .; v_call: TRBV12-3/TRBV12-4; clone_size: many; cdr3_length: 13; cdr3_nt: TGTGCCAGCACCGGGCCAGGCGGGACTGAAGCTTTCTTT; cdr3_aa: CASTGPGGTEAFF
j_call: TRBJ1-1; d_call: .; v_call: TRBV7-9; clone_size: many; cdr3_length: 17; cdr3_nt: TGTGCCAGCAACCTTCCAGACACGGGCCATCAATGGACTGAAGCTTTCTTT; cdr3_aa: CASNLPDTGHQWTEAFF
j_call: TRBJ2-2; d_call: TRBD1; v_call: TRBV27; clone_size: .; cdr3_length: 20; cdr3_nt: TGTGCCAGCAGTCACGTAGTCGGGACAGGGTCACTCGCGAACACCGGGGAGCTGTTTTTT; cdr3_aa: CASSHVVGTGSLANTGELFF
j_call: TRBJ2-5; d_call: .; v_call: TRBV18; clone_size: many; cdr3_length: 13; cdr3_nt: TGTGCCAGCTCAAGGGACTTGGCGGAGACCCAGTACTTC; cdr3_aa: CASSRDLAETQYF
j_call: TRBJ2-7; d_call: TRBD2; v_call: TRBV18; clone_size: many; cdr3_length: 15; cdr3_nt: TGTGCCAGCTCACCGAGGCTAGCGGGGAACTACGAGCAGTACTTC; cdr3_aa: CASSPRLAGNYEQYF
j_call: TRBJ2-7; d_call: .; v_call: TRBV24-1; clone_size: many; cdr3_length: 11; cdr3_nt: TGTGCCACCAGCGATCTCTACGAGCAGTACTTC; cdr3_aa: CATSDLYEQYF
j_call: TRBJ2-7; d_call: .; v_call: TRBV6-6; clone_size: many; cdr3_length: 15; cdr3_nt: TGTGCCAGCAGTTACTCTTTGGGGACACTCTACGAGCAGTACTTC; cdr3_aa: CASSYSLGTLYEQYF
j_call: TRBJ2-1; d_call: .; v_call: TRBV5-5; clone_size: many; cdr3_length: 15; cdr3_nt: TGTGCCAGCAGCTTGGGGGAAACTCCATACAATGAGCAGTTCTTC; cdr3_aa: CASSLGETPYNEQFF
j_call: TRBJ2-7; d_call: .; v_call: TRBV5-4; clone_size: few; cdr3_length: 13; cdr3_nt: TGTGCCATCAGTCGGGACCCCGATTACGAGCAGTACTTC; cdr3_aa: CAISRDPDYEQYF
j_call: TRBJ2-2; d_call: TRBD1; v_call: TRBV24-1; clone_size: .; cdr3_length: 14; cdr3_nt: TGTGCCACCAGTGGGGGACAGGGTCACGGGGAGCTGTTTTTT; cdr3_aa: CATSGGQGHGELFF
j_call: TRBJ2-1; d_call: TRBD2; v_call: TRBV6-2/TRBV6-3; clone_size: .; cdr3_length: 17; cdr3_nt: TGTGCCAGCAGTGGGACTGAGCGGGAGGGCCGTATCAATGAGCAGTTCTTC; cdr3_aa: CASSGTEREGRINEQFF
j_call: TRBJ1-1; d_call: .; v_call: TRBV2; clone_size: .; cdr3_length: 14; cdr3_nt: TGTGCCAGCAGTGGGGGGGTTATGAACACTGAAGCTTTCTTT; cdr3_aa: CASSGGVMNTEAFF
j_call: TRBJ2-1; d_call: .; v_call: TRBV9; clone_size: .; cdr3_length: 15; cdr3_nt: TGTGCCAGCAGCGCCGAGAGCGCCCTTTACAATGAGCAGTTCTTC; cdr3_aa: CASSAESALYNEQFF
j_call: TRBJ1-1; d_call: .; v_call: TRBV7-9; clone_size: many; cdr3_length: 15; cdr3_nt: TGTGCCAGCAGCTACCATGAGAACGTGAACACTGAAGCTTTCTTT; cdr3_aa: CASSYHENVNTEAFF
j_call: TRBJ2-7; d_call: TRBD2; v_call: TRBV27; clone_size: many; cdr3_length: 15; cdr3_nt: TGTGCCAGCAGTGGTCTTCCGGGAGGCTCCTACGAGCAGTACTTC; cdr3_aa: CASSGLPGGSYEQYF
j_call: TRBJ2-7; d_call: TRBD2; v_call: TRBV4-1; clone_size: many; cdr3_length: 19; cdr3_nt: TGCGCCAGCAGCCATCCTGGACTAGCGGGAGGGCCGAGTAGGTACGAGCAGTACTTC; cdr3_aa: CASSHPGLAGGPSRYEQYF
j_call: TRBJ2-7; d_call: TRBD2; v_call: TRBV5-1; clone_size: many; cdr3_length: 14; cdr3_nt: TGCGCCAGCAGCTACGAGCGGGGTTCCTACGAGCAGTACTTC; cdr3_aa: CASSYERGSYEQYF
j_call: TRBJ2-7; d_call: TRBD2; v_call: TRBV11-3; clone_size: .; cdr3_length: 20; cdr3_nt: TGTGCCAGCAGCTTCCCTCTAAAGGTTGAGGGGACTAATAGCGCCTACGAGCAGTACTTC; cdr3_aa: CASSFPLKVEGTNSAYEQYF
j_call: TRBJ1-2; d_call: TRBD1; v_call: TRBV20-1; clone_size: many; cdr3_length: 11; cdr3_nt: TGCAGTGCCGACAGGGGGGGTGGCTACACCTTC; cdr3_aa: CSADRGGGYTF
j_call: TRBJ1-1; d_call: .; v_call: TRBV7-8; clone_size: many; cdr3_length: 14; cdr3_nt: TGTGCCAGCAGCTTAGACAGGCACTCAACTGAAGCTTTCTTT; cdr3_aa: CASSLDRHSTEAFF
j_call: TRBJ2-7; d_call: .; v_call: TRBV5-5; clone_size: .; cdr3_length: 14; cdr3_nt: TGTGCCAGCAGCTTAACAGGATTACGCTACGAGCAGTACTTC; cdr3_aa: CASSLTGLRYEQYF
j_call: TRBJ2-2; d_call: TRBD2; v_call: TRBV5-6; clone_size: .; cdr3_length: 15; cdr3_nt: TGTGCCAGCAGCTATATAGCGGGAGGGCCCGGGGAGCTGTTTTTT; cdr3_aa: CASSYIAGGPGELFF
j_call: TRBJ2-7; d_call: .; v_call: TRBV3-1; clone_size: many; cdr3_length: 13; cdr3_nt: TGTGCCAGCAGCCAAGTTAGGGGGGGCGAGCAGTACTTC; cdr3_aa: CASSQVRGGEQYF
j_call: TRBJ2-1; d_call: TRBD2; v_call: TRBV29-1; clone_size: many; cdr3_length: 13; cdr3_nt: TGCAGCGTTGGACTAGCGGGCTACAATGAGCAGTTCTTC; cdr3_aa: CSVGLAGYNEQFF
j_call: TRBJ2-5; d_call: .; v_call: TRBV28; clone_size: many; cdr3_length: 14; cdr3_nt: TGTGCCAGCAGTTTATCCGGGACAATGAAGACCCAGTACTTC; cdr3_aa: CASSLSGTMKTQYF
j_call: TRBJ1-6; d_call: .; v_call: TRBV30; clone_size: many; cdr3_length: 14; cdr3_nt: TGTGCCTGGAACGAAGGATGGAGTAATTCACCCCTCCACTTT; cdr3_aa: CAWNEGWSNSPLHF
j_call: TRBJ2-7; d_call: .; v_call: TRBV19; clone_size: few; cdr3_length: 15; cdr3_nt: TGTGCCAGTAGTATCGATCTGCCGAGCTCCTACGAGCAGTACTTC; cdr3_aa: CASSIDLPSSYEQYF
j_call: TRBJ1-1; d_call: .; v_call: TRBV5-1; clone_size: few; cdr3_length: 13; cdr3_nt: TGCGCCAGCAGCTTGTATTCGAACACTGAAGCTTTCTTT; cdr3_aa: CASSLYSNTEAFF
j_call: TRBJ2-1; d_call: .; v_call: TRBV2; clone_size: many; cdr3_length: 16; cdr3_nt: TGTGCCAGCAGTGTAGAGGGTAGCGGAGCCGTTAATGAGCAGTTCTTC; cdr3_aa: CASSVEGSGAVNEQFF
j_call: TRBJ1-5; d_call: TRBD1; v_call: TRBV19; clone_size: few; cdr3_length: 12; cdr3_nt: TGTGCCGGTAGTGTACAGGGGAGTCCCCAGCATTTT; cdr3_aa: CAGSVQGSPQHF